The 15 T cell receptor beta chains given below trace back to one sample, sequenced in a study of T cells in localized non-small cell lung cancer (dated by TCRdb to 2020 to 2022). The library came from the immunoSEQ multiplex PCR assay. Drawn from immuneACCESS, this table holds only the in-frame rearrangements with V and J called that TCRdb kept. Clones are partly lost; checked studies trace under half to an unresolved V gene and leave the rest unexplained. The sample contains 50,000 to 65,000 clones, roughly 75% of them found a single time. Roughly 4% of the sample is in the top ten clones. The sequences come from PBMCs, collected before any cancer treatment. All receptors come from a woman aged 40 to 75 with stage II lung adenocarcinoma.

V and J are TRBV15 and TRBJ1-1, with D hard to call. Trimming cost V 0 bases and J 3 bases, with 11 bases left between them. Germline assignment: CDR1 LNHNV and CDR2 YYDKDF (reference sequence). The CDR3 is 15 amino acids. CDR3: CATSREIRSDTEAFF. CDR3 DNA: TGTGCCACCAGCAGAGAGATCCGGTCGGACACTGAAGCTTTCTTT.

This clone was counted a few times. The chain combines TRBV11-3 with TRBJ2-7; TRBD2 matches 14 bases. This CDR3 is 16 amino acids long. The germline V gene has CDR1 SGHNT and CDR2 YENEEA. Unmatched junction bases numbered 10, after V lost 5 bases and J lost 7 bases. DNA of the CDR3: TGTGCCAGCAGCCCCGGGACTAGCGGGGGCGTGGGGGAGCAGTACTTC. Protein sequence: CASSPGTSGGVGEQYF.

The genes are TRBV7-2 and TRBJ2-2; D is ambiguous. V was pared by 2 bases and J by 7 bases, with 8 bases between. The CDR3 totals 13 residues. The germline gives CDR1 SGHTA, CDR2 FQGNSA. CDR3 bases: TGTGCCAGCAGCTTAACACAAAACGGGGAGCTGTTTTTT. It yields the protein CASSLTQNGELFF. The whole variable domain, filled in from reference TRBV7-2 and TRBJ2-2, reads GAGVSQSPSNKVTEKGKDVELRCDPISGHTALYWYRQSLGQGLEFLIYFQGNSAPDKSGLPSDRFSAERTGGSVSTLTIQRTQQEDSAVYLCASSLTQNGELFFGEGSRLTVL.

This clone was detected only a few times. The genes are TRBV6-6 and TRBJ1-5; no reliable D call. The length of the CDR3 is 12 residues. Germline CDR1 MNHNY, CDR2 SVGAGI (reference sequence). V was shortened by 5 bases and J by 5 bases, with 7 bases between the two germline ends. CDR3 sequence (DNA): TGTGCCAGCAGTCCTCTCGATCAGCCCCAGCATTTT. It specifies CASSPLDQPQHF.

This clone was counted between two and nine times. The chain has TRBV29-1 and TRBJ2-1; 9 positions match TRBD2. J lost 8 bases, V lost 6 bases, and 11 bases had no gene match. This CDR3 has 14 amino acids. CDR1 SQVTM and CDR2 ANQGSEA come from the germline V gene. CDR3: CSVDRAGGRDEQFF. In DNA form, the CDR3 reads TGCAGCGTCGATAGAGCGGGGGGTCGGGATGAGCAGTTCTTC.

The J gene is TRBJ2-1, the V gene TRBV9; D may be TRBD1 or TRBD2 (5 bases each). CDR3 length equals 13 residues. Trimming cost V 4 bases and J 8 bases, with 13 bases left between them. In germline, CDR1 is SGDLS, CDR2 YYNGEE. CDR3 residues: CASSLRGVDEQFF. CDR3 DNA sequence: TGTGCCAGCAGCCTTAGGGGAGTCGATGAGCAGTTCTTC.

The rearrangement uses TRBV6-1 and TRBJ2-7; D may be TRBD2 (5 bases). Deletions cut 2 bases from V and 3 bases from J, with 14 bases between. CDR1 and CDR2 from the germline V gene are MNHNS and SASEGT. The CDR3 loop spans 15 amino acids. The CDR3 protein is CASSESAGVDYEQYF. In DNA, the CDR3 is TGTGCCAGCAGTGAATCTGCCGGGGTTGACTACGAGCAGTACTTC.

The chain links TRBV6-1 to TRBJ1-2; 7 nucleotides align to TRBD1. V lost 6 bases to trimming and J lost 7 bases; unmatched junction nucleotides: 11. This CDR3 spans 14 amino acids. Germline loops: CDR1 MNHNS, CDR2 SASEGT. CDR3 region: CASSTGADSSGYTF. The CDR3 DNA follows: TGTGCCAGCAGCACAGGGGCGGATTCGTCTGGCTACACCTTC.

V and J are TRBV28 and TRBJ1-1; TRBD1 is a possible D gene (5 bases). V was pared by 5 bases and J by 1 base, with 14 bases between. This CDR3 has 15 amino acids. Looked up from germline, CDR1 is MDHEN and CDR2 is SYDVKM. The chain's CDR3 is CASSLLRVQNTEAFF. The CDR3 coding sequence is TGTGCCAGCAGTCTCCTCAGGGTCCAGAACACTGAAGCTTTCTTT. The full variable domain, rest sourced from reference TRBV28 and TRBJ1-1, is DVKVTQSSRYLVKRTGEKVFLECVQDMDHENMFWYRQDPGLGLRLIYFSYDVKMKEKGDIPEGYSVSREKKERFSLILESASTNQTSMYLCASSLLRVQNTEAFFGQGTRLTVV.

The rearrangement links TRBV10-3 to TRBJ1-5; 7 bases line up with TRBD1. V shed 4 bases, J shed 5 bases, and the junction held 8 bases outside the gene matches. The CDR3 runs 15 residues. Germline CDR1 ENHRY, CDR2 SYGVKD. CDR3 DNA sequence: TGTGCCATCAGTGCAACCGGGACAGATCATCAGCCCCAGCATTTT. Protein sequence: CAISATGTDHQPQHF.

The rearrangement joins TRBV5-4 to TRBJ2-1; D ambiguous. V dropped 6 bases and J dropped 6 bases, with 10 bases sitting between them. The CDR3 covers 12 residues. The germline V gene has CDR1 SGHNT and CDR2 YYREEE (reference sequence). This chain's CDR3 is CASTHDSNEQFF. In nucleotides, the CDR3 is TGTGCCAGCACCCACGACTCCAATGAGCAGTTCTTC. Drawing the rest from reference TRBV5-4 and TRBJ2-1, the complete variable domain is ETGVTQSPTHLIKTRGQQVTLRCSSQSGHNTVSWYQQALGQGPQFIFQYYREEENGRGNFPPRFSGLQFPNYSSELNVNALELDDSALYLCASTHDSNEQFFGPGTRLTVL.

This sequence joins TRBV5-1 and TRBJ1-1, with a tentative D call TRBD1 (5 bases). Germline V gene data show CDR1 as SGHRS and CDR2 as YFSETQ. Trimming stripped 2 bases from V and 3 bases from J, with 8 bases between. The CDR3 is 13 residues long. Here the CDR3 reads CASSFTRDTEAFF. CDR3 sequence (DNA): TGCGCCAGCAGCTTCACCAGGGACACTGAAGCTTTCTTT.

This sequence joins TRBV6-6 and TRBJ2-5; the D call may be TRBD1 or TRBD2 (5 bases each). CDR3 length equals 14 residues. Germline CDR1 is MNHNY and CDR2 is SVGAGI (reference sequence). The ends were cut back, 6 bases at V and 5 bases at J, with 16 bases in the middle. CDR3 residues: CASSLLGTEETQYF. In DNA, the CDR3 is TGTGCCAGCAGCCTACTCGGGACCGAGGAGACCCAGTACTTC.

V gene TRBV5-1 combines with J gene TRBJ1-1; D is uncertain. The CDR3 is 14 residues long. V gave up 4 bases and J gave up 5 bases, with 15 bases separating them. Germline-derived CDR1 and CDR2 are SGHRS and YFSETQ. The CDR3 sequence: CASSPGWRMTEAFF. DNA of the CDR3: TGCGCCAGCAGCCCTGGCTGGCGGATGACTGAAGCTTTCTTT.

V is TRBV5-8 and J is TRBJ1-2; TRBD1 aligns across 8 bases. The CDR3 length is 13 residues. Germline trimming cut 4 bases from V and 7 bases from J; bases unmatched to any gene: 6. Germline CDR1 reads SGHTS; CDR2 reads YDEGEE. The CDR3 loop is CASSVGQGSGYTF. The CDR3 DNA reads as TGTGCCAGCAGCGTCGGACAGGGCAGTGGCTACACCTTC.